This T cell receptor (beta chain) was captured by sequencing in a study of blood T cell repertoires in COVID-19. Turning to the study itself: Sites in the United States, Italy and Spain provided acute and convalescent COVID-19 samples. Sources were T cells, B-cell-depleted T cells, or PBMCs; the material itself was cDNA or gDNA.

The Seattle patients joined while their infection was active and were tracked longitudinally afterward. The germline V gene has CDR1 SEHNR and CDR2 FQNEAQ (reference sequence). The CDR3 sequence is 15 residues long. V gave up 5 bases and J gave up 7 bases; unmatched junction bases: 9. The table lists this clone with many counts. Study processing details: Reference gene primers were amplified, and this amplification served to estimate nucleated cell counts. Some clones are missing from TCRdb's copy, which holds only in-frame ones; the method was immunoSEQ multiplex PCR. That table gives V, J and clone size, and the DNA gave D and trimming. The data show roughly 180,000 clones, with more than 65% seen just once and 8% to 8.5% held by the top ten.

This chain uses TRBV7-9 with TRBJ2-1, with 9 bases lining up with TRBD2. The source material was peripheral blood. The origin of this receptor is a woman aged 55 to 70 with COVID-19, enrolled during active disease. The CDR3 DNA follows: TGTGCCAGCAGCGTTAGCGGGAGACAGAAGAATGAGCAGTTCTTC. Protein: CASSVSGRQKNEQFF. Variable domain in full (rest from reference TRBV7-9 and TRBJ2-1): DTGVSQNPRHKITKRGQNVTFRCDPISEHNRLYWYRQTLGQGPEFLTYFQNEAQLEKSRLLSDRFSAERPKGSFSTLEIQRTEQGDSAMYLCASSVSGRQKNEQFFGPGTRLTVL.